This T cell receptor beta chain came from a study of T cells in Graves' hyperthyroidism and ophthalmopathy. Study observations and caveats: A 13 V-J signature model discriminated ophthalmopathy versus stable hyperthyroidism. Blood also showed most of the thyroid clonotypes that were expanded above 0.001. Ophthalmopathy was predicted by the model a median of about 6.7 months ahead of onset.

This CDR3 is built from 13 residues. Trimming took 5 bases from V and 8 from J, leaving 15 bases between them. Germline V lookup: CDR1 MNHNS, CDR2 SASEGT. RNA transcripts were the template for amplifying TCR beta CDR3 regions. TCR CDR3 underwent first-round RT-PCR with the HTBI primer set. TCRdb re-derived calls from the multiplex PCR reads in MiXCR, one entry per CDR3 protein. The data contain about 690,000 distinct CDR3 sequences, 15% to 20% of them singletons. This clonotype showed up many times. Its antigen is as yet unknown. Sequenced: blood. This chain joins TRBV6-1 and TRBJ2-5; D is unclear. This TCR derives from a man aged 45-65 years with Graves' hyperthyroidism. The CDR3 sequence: CASSYWRSQTQYF. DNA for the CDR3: TGTGCCAGCAGTTATTGGCGGAGTCAAACCCAGTACTTC.